These 32 T cell receptor beta chains originate from one sample sequenced in a study of Ad26.COV2.S vaccination and SARS-CoV-2 variants. Assay used: immunoSEQ multiplex PCR; TCRdb lists only in-frame clones, some missing. The sample has 300,000 to 400,000 clones; 87% are singletons. Treatment indicated: about 20 received Ad26.COV2.S at low or high dose, single or two shots; roughly five received placebo; per-sample allocation not given. Sampling occurred on day 63 after the first vaccine or placebo injection. The specimen was peripheral blood, collected in a trial of Ad26.COV2.S vaccine versus placebo. These receptors all stem from a person between 18 and 65 years old who received the Ad26.COV2.S COVID-19 vaccine or a placebo.

V is TRBV9 and J is TRBJ1-5; D call uncertain. Trimming left V 4 bases short and J 0 bases short, with 5 bases between. Germline values: CDR1 SGDLS, CDR2 YYNGEE. The CDR3 is 13 amino acids. The CDR3, as DNA: TGTGCCAGCAGCCTAGATAGCAATCAGCCCCAGCATTTT. The encoded protein is CASSLDSNQPQHF.

The chain uses TRBV7-2 and TRBJ2-7; 10 positions match TRBD2. The length of the CDR3 is 17 residues. Germline loops: CDR1 SGHTA, CDR2 FQGNSA. The junction had 13 bases not matched to a gene; V was cut back by 5 bases and J by 3 bases. This chain's CDR3 is CASSLRGSGGRNYEQYF. The CDR3 DNA is TGTGCCAGCAGCCTCCGGGGTAGCGGGGGGAGAAACTACGAGCAGTACTTC.

The genes are TRBV18 and TRBJ1-5; TRBD1 matches at 8 bases. V lost 3 bases to trimming and J lost 2 bases; unmatched junction nucleotides: 12. Looked up from germline, CDR1 is KGHSH and CDR2 is LQKENI. The CDR3 runs 18 residues. CDR3 DNA: TGTGCCAGCTCACCTGTCGTTGCAGGGGGCCTAGGCAATCAGCCCCAGCATTTT. Translating gives CASSPVVAGGLGNQPQHF.

This sequence joins TRBV5-1 and TRBJ2-1; D possibly corresponds to TRBD2 (5 bases). Deletions cut 0 bases from V and 7 bases from J, with 11 bases between. The CDR3 is 14 residues long. Looked up from germline, CDR1 is SGHRS and CDR2 is YFSETQ. The DNA for the CDR3 is TGCGCCAGCAGCTTGGGGCTAGCTCCTAATGAGCAGTTCTTC. Translation: CASSLGLAPNEQFF.

The V gene is TRBV7-9, the J gene TRBJ2-7; possibly TRBD1 or TRBD2 for D (5 bases each). Trimming took off 4 bases at V and 12 bases at J, with 19 bases between the two ends. The CDR3 sequence is 13 residues long. Germline V gene data show CDR1 as SEHNR and CDR2 as FQNEAQ (reference sequence). The CDR3 loop reads CASSSIDGTEWYF. The CDR3 coding sequence is TGTGCCAGCAGCTCCATCGACGGGACGGAGTGGTACTTC.

The V call is TRBV25-1, the J call TRBJ2-5; no clear D. The CDR3 covers 10 residues. CDR1 and CDR2 from the germline V gene are MGHDK and SYGVNS. The V end was cut by 2 bases, the J end by 5 bases, with 0 bases between. The CDR3 is CASSEETQYF. The CDR3 coding sequence is TGTGCCAGCAGTGAAGAGACCCAGTACTTC.

This chain uses TRBV10-3 with TRBJ2-7; possible D gene TRBD1, 5 bases. The CDR3 has 15 residues. The germline V gene has CDR1 ENHRY and CDR2 SYGVKD. Trimming took off 2 bases at V and 5 bases at J, with 16 bases between the two ends. The CDR3 DNA reads TGTGCCATCAGTGAGGAAATTACAGGAATCCACGAGCAGTACTTC. Protein product: CAISEEITGIHEQYF.

This chain links TRBV5-1 with TRBJ2-3, with 7 bases aligning to TRBD2. The germline V gene has CDR1 SGHRS and CDR2 YFSETQ. This CDR3 spans 18 amino acids. Trimming removed 5 bases from V and 0 bases from J; junction bases left unmatched: 15. The DNA of the CDR3 is TGCGCCAGCAGGTCGGCGGCTAGCGGTAGGCCTAGCACAGATACGCAGTATTTT. Translation: CASRSAASGRPSTDTQYF.

The chain carries TRBV27 and TRBJ2-2, with D uncertain. The CDR3 totals 15 residues. V was cut by 6 bases and J by 3 bases, with 14 bases left in between. The V gene's germline CDR1 is MNHEY and CDR2 SMNVEV (reference sequence). CDR3 DNA: TGTGCCAGCAGCACCCAAGCCGGTTACACCGGGGAGCTGTTTTTT. This encodes CASSTQAGYTGELFF.

The chain has TRBV3-1 (or the pseudogene TRBV3-2) and TRBJ1-1, with D perhaps TRBD1 (6 bases). V lost 1 base and J 8 bases, leaving 17 bases between the germline ends. The CDR3 totals 15 residues. Germline V gives CDR1 LGHDT, CDR2 YNNKEL (reference sequence). CDR3 nucleotide sequence: TGTGCCAGCAGCCAAGCGGGACACGGAAGGGCGGAAGCTTTCTTT. Encoded protein: CASSQAGHGRAEAFF.

This chain links TRBV4-3 with TRBJ1-3; D is unresolved. The CDR3 consists of 18 residues. CDR1 is LGHNA, CDR2 YSLEER, per germline. With 0 bases removed from V and 0 bases from J, the gap between germline ends came to 15 bases. CDR3: CASSQDAADSFSGNTIYF. In DNA form, the CDR3 reads TGCGCCAGCAGCCAAGATGCGGCAGACTCTTTCTCTGGAAACACCATATATTTT.

This chain connects TRBV11-2 to TRBJ1-4, with 7 bases matching TRBD1. The V and J ends lost 5 bases and 6 bases, in that order; junction bases with no gene match: 9. Germline V lookup: CDR1 SGHAT, CDR2 FQNNGV. The CDR3 extends over 15 amino acids. This CDR3 is CASSVRQGFDEKLFF. Here the CDR3 DNA reads TGTGCCAGCAGCGTCAGACAGGGCTTTGATGAAAAACTGTTTTTT.

The V and J genes are TRBV28 and TRBJ1-4; D gene ambiguous. V was trimmed by 4 bases and J by 0 bases, leaving 12 bases between them. This CDR3 has 16 residues. From germline, CDR1 is MDHEN and CDR2 SYDVKM. The CDR3 here is CASSWERAATNEKLFF. The CDR3 nucleotides are TGTGCCAGCAGTTGGGAGAGGGCAGCAACTAATGAAAAACTGTTTTTT. Together with reference TRBV28 and TRBJ1-4, the CDR3 gives the full variable domain: DVKVTQSSRYLVKRTGEKVFLECVQDMDHENMFWYRQDPGLGLRLIYFSYDVKMKEKGDIPEGYSVSREKKERFSLILESASTNQTSMYLCASSWERAATNEKLFFGSGTQLSVL.

The rearrangement uses TRBV9 and TRBJ1-6, with D possibly TRBD1 on 5 matching bases. Looked up from germline, CDR1 is SGDLS and CDR2 is YYNGEE. V dropped 2 bases and J dropped 7 bases, with 16 bases sitting between them. This CDR3 comprises 16 residues. Written as DNA, the CDR3 is TGTGCCAGCAGCGTTGGGACCGGGCGGTACAATTCACCCCTCCACTTT. It translates to CASSVGTGRYNSPLHF.

The J gene is TRBJ1-6, the V gene TRBV20-1; 7 bases are shared with TRBD1. Trimming at V came to 6 bases and at J to 5 bases, leaving 10 bases not matched to a gene. CDR1 and CDR2 (germline): DFQATT, SNEGSKA (reference sequence). CDR3 length equals 15 residues. CDR3 nucleotide sequence: TGCAGTGCCAGTGAGACAGGGCAGGATAATTCACCCCTCCACTTT. Translating gives CSASETGQDNSPLHF.

The chain carries TRBV29-1 and TRBJ2-1; no firm D call. The V and J ends lost 3 bases and 4 bases respectively, with 7 bases between them. CDR3 size: 12 residues. Germline assignment: CDR1 SQVTM and CDR2 ANQGSEA. The CDR3 DNA sequence: TGCAGCGTTGAGGCAGTGTACAATGAGCAGTTCTTC. Encoded protein: CSVEAVYNEQFF.

This chain links TRBV19 with TRBJ1-2, with TRBD1 as a possible D gene (5 bases). The V end was cut by 11 bases, the J end by 6 bases, with 19 bases between. The CDR3 totals 13 residues. Germline V lookup: CDR1 LNHDA, CDR2 SQIVND (reference sequence). The DNA of the CDR3 is TGTGCCTCCAGGAGGGTCAGGGACGATGGCTACACCTTC. Translating gives CASRRVRDDGYTF.

The V call is TRBV3-1 (or the pseudogene TRBV3-2), the J call TRBJ2-1; TRBD1 matches 7 bases. V trimming: 3 bases; J trimming: 4 bases; junction bases outside the gene matches: 9. There are 16 residues in the CDR3. In germline, CDR1 is LGHDT, CDR2 YNNKEL (reference sequence). As DNA, the CDR3 is TGTGCCAGCAGCCATTTCAGCCAGGGGGAATACAATGAGCAGTTCTTC. Translated: CASSHFSQGEYNEQFF.

The chain carries TRBV2 and TRBJ2-7, with TRBD1 matching over 11 bases. The CDR3 runs 15 residues. Germline CDR1 SNHLY, CDR2 FYNNEI. Unmatched junction bases numbered 2, after V lost 2 bases and J lost 2 bases. CDR3: CASSELGQGAYEQYF. The CDR3 DNA reads TGTGCCAGCAGTGAATTGGGACAGGGGGCCTACGAGCAGTACTTC.

The V gene is TRBV30, the J gene TRBJ1-4; 9 nucleotides match TRBD1. The CDR3 sequence is 15 residues long. Germline V gene lookup returns CDR1 GTSNPN and CDR2 SVGIG (reference sequence). V lost 1 base to trimming and J lost 8 bases; unmatched junction nucleotides: 8. The CDR3 loop reads CAWSAMTGGKEKLFF. In nucleotides, the CDR3 is TGTGCCTGGAGTGCGATGACAGGGGGGAAGGAAAAACTGTTTTTT.

Remarks on this clone: This sample includes further DNA sequences coding for the same CDR3. The J gene is TRBJ1-5, the V gene TRBV19; TRBD1 is a possible D gene (6 bases). V lost 2 bases to trimming and J lost 3 bases, with 11 bases between them. The CDR3 length is 15 residues. CDR1 and CDR2 (germline): LNHDA, SQIVND (reference sequence). The CDR3 loop reads CASSIRTALNQPQHF. The CDR3 DNA sequence: TGTGCCAGTAGTATAAGGACAGCGCTCAATCAGCCCCAGCATTTT.

V gene TRBV11-2 combines with J gene TRBJ1-5; possible D gene TRBD1, 5 bases. There are 15 residues in the CDR3. Germline V gene lookup returns CDR1 SGHAT and CDR2 FQNNGV. V shed 5 bases and J shed 4 bases, with 15 bases lying between them. CDR3 coding DNA: TGTGCCAGCAGCGGCCAGCAAGGGGAAAATCAGCCCCAGCATTTT. Translated: CASSGQQGENQPQHF.

This chain uses TRBV18 with TRBJ1-2; possible D gene TRBD1, 6 bases. V was clipped by 3 bases and J by 5 bases, with 13 bases between them. CDR3 length: 14 residues. CDR1 and CDR2 (germline): KGHSH, LQKENI. The CDR3 bases are TGTGCCAGCTCACCCCGGGGCCAGGGGTATGGCTACACCTTC. Translating gives CASSPRGQGYGYTF.

This chain connects TRBV27 to TRBJ1-1; no definite D call. The CDR3 spans 13 residues. With 8 bases removed from V and 5 bases from J, the gap between germline ends came to 15 bases. The germline V gene has CDR1 MNHEY and CDR2 SMNVEV (reference sequence). The CDR3 sequence: CASSRRGLTEAFF. The CDR3 nucleotides read TGTGCCAGCTCCCGCCGGGGATTAACTGAAGCTTTCTTT.

The genes are TRBV9 and TRBJ1-2; no clear D gene. V lost 4 bases and J lost 8, with 12 bases in between. Germline assignment: CDR1 SGDLS and CDR2 YYNGEE. This CDR3 is 12 amino acids long. In DNA form, the CDR3 reads TGTGCCAGCAGCTCCCGGGAGGGAGGCTACACCTTC. Translated: CASSSREGGYTF.

The genes are TRBV9 and TRBJ1-2; 8 bases are a match to TRBD1. Germline V gene lookup returns CDR1 SGDLS and CDR2 YYNGEE. CDR3 length equals 14 residues. The ends lost 4 bases at V and 6 bases at J; junction bases unmatched: 8. The CDR3 loop reads CASSPRTGKDGYTF. CDR3 in DNA: TGTGCCAGCAGCCCGAGGACAGGGAAGGATGGCTACACCTTC. The variable domain in full, with the rest retrieved from reference TRBV9 and TRBJ1-2, is DSGVTQTPKHLITATGQRVTLRCSPRSGDLSVYWYQQSLDQGLQFLIQYYNGEERAKGNILERFSAQQFPDLHSELNLSSLELGDSALYFCASSPRTGKDGYTFGSGTRLTVV.

This clone was found a few times. V usage is TRBV2 and J usage is TRBJ1-5; D gene ambiguous. The CDR3 length is 13 residues. V shed 5 bases and J shed 7 bases, with 12 bases lying between them. CDR1 SNHLY and CDR2 FYNNEI come from the germline V gene. The CDR3 loop is CASSRESQQPQHF. DNA of the CDR3: TGTGCCAGCAGTAGGGAAAGTCAACAGCCCCAGCATTTT.

The chain links TRBV11-3 to TRBJ2-1; 8 positions agree with TRBD2. The V gene end was trimmed by 5 bases and the J gene end by 6 bases; junction bases not matched to a gene: 6. Germline-derived CDR1 and CDR2 are SGHNT and YENEEA. This CDR3 region has 14 residues. Here the CDR3 reads CASSPGGAPNEQFF. The CDR3 nucleotides read TGTGCCAGCAGCCCCGGGGGGGCCCCCAATGAGCAGTTCTTC.

The V call is TRBV11-1, the J call TRBJ1-2; D is unclear. CDR1 SGHAT and CDR2 FQDESV come from the germline V gene (reference sequence). The CDR3 spans 16 residues. The V and J ends lost 2 bases and 1 base respectively, with 14 bases between them. CDR3 in DNA: TGTGCCAGCAGCTTATTGTCAGGCGGGAATAACTATGGCTACACCTTC. This codes for CASSLLSGGNNYGYTF.

The chain has TRBV21-1 and TRBJ1-3. TRBV21-1 is assigned pseudogene status. The CDR3 totals 18 residues. The CDR3 DNA follows: TGTGCCAGCAGCAAAGTTGTCGCTGGGGGACTCTCTGGAAACACCATATATTTT. Protein sequence: CASSKVVAGGLSGNTIYF.

Written as DNA, the CDR3 is TGTGCCAGCAGCGCCCGGTTAGGGGGAACTCCTGAAGCTTTCTTT. Translation gives CASSARLGGTPEAFF. The chain is built from TRBV7-9 and TRBJ1-1; maybe TRBD1 (6 bases). V lost 5 bases and J 6 bases, leaving 19 bases between the germline ends. The length of the CDR3 is 15 residues. Germline V gives CDR1 SEHNR, CDR2 FQNEAQ (reference sequence).

J is TRBJ2-7 and V is TRBV5-4; either TRBD1 or TRBD2 may fit D (6 bases each). The ends were cut back, 4 bases at V and 2 bases at J, with 13 bases in the middle. Germline assignment: CDR1 SGHNT and CDR2 YYREEE (reference sequence). CDR3 length: 14 amino acids. The CDR3: CASSLPGAPYEQYF. The CDR3 DNA reads TGTGCCAGCAGCCTCCCGGGGGCACCCTACGAGCAGTACTTC.